The clone carrying this TCR beta chain was counted ten times or more. This CDR3 comprises 17 residues. The germline CDR1 and CDR2 sequences are SGHVS and FQNEAQ. The V gene end was trimmed by 1 base and the J gene end by 0 bases; junction bases not matched to a gene: 2. The source of the PBMCs was over 8.5 ml of fresh peripheral blood. TCR beta CDR3 sequences were amplified from RNA transcripts. Researchers ran a first-round RT-PCR on the TCR CDR3 using the HTBI primer set. TCRdb fed the multiplex PCR reads into MiXCR, producing one record per CDR3 protein. The data show around 690,000 distinct CDR3 sequences, roughly 17% seen once. This specimen belongs to a study of T cells in Graves' hyperthyroidism and ophthalmopathy.

This clonotype originated in a man between 45 and 60 years old with Graves' hyperthyroidism. The specimen was blood. This chain joins TRBV7-8 and TRBJ2-1; the match to TRBD2 covers 11 bases. CDR3 nucleotide sequence: TGTGCCAGCAGCTTAGAGCTAGCGGGGGGCTCCTACAATGAGCAGTTCTTC. Protein product: CASSLELAGGSYNEQFF.